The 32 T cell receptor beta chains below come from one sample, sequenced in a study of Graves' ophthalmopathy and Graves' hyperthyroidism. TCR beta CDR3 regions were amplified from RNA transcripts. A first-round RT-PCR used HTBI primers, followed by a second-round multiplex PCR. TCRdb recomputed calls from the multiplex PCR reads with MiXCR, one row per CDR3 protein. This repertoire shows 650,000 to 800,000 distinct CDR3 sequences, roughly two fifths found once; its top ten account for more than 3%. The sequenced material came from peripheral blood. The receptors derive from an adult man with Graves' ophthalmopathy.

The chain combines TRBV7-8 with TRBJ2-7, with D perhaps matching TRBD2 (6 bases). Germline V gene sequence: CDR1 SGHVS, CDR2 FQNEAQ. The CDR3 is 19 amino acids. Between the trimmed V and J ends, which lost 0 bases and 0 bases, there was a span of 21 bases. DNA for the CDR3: TGTGCCAGCAGCTTAGCGGGGACTGGCGGAACTAGAAGCTCCTACGAGCAGTACTTC. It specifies CASSLAGTGGTRSSYEQYF. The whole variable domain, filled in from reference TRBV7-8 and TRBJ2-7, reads GAGVSQSPRYKVAKRGQDVALRCDPISGHVSLFWYQQALGQGPEFLTYFQNEAQLDKSGLPSDRFFAERPEGSVSTLKIQRTQQEDSAVYLCASSLAGTGGTRSSYEQYFGPGTRLTVT.

This CDR3 is CASSVRSGANVLTF. The CDR3 bases are TGTGCCAGCAGCGTACGTAGCGGGGCCAACGTCCTGACTTTC. The chain recombines TRBV7-2 with TRBJ2-6; D unresolved. This CDR3 is built from 14 residues. The V end lost 5 bases, the J end lost 4 bases, and 9 bases lay between the germline ends. Germline-derived CDR1 and CDR2 are SGHTA and FQGNSA.

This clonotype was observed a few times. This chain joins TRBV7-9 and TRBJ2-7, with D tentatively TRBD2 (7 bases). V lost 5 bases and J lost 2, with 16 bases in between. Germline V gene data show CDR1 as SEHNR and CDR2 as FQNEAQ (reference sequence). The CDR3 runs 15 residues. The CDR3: CASSDRGAGTYEQYF. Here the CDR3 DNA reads TGTGCCAGCAGCGATCGGGGGGCAGGAACCTACGAGCAGTACTTC.

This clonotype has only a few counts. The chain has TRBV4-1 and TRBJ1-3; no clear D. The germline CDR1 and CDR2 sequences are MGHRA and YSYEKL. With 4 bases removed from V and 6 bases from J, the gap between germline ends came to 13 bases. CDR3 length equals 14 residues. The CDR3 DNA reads TGCGCCAGCAGCCCTCAACCGGCATTAAACACCATATATTTT. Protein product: CASSPQPALNTIYF.

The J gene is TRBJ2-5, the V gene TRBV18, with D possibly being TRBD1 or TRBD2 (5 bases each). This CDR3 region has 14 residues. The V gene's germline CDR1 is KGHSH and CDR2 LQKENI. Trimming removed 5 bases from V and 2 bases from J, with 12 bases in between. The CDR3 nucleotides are TGTGCCAGCTCATCCCGGGACGTACAAGAGACCCAGTACTTC. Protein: CASSSRDVQETQYF.

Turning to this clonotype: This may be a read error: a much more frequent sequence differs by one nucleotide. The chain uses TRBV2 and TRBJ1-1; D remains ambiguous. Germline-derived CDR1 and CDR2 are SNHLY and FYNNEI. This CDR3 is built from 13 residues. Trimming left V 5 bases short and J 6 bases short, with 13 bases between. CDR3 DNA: TGTGCCAGCAGTTACAGAGGGAGTGCTGAAGCTTTCTTT. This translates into CASSYRGSAEAFF.

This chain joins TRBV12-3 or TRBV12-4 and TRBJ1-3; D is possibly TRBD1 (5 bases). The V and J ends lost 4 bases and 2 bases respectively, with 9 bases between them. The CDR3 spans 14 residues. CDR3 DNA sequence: TGTGCCAGCAGTTCGCGGGGGGCTGGAAACACCATATATTTT. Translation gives CASSSRGAGNTIYF.

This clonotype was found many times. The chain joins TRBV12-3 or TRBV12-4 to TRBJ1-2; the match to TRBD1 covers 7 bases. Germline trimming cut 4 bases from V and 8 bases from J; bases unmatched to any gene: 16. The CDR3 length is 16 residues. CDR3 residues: CASSSSGTARAGGYTF. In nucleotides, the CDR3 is TGTGCCAGCAGTTCTTCCGGGACAGCCAGGGCGGGAGGCTACACCTTC.

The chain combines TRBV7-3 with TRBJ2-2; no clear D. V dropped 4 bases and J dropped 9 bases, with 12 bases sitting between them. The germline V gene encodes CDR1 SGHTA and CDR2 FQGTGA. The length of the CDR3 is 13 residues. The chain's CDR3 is CASSSPPARELFF. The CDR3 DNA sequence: TGTGCCAGCAGCTCCCCCCCGGCCAGGGAGCTGTTTTTT.

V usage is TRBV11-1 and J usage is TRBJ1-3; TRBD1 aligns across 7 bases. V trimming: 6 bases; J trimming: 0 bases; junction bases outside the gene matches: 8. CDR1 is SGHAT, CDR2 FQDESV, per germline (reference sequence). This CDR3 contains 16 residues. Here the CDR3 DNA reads TGTGCCAGCAGTGCGGGACAGCGATACTCTGGAAACACCATATATTTT. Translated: CASSAGQRYSGNTIYF.

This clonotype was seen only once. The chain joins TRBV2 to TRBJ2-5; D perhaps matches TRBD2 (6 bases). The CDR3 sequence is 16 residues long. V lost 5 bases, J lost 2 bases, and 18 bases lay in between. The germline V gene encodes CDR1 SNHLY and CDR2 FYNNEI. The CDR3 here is CASSYDRGTQQETQYF. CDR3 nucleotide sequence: TGTGCCAGCAGTTATGACCGGGGGACGCAACAAGAGACCCAGTACTTC.

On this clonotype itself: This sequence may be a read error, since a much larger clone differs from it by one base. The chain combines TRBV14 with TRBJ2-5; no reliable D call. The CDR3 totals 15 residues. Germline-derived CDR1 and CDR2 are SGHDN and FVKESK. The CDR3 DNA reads TGTGCCAGCAGCCCCGGCCGGAGTTATGGAGAGACCCAGCACTTC. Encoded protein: CASSPGRSYGETQHF.

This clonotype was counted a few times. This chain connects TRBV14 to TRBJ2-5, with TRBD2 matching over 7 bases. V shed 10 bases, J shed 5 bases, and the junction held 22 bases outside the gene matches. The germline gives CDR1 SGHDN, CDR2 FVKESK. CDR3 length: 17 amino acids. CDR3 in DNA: TGTGCCAACAGTGGAGGCAGGGTCAGGAGCGGGAAGGAGACCCAGTACTTC. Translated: CANSGGRVRSGKETQYF.

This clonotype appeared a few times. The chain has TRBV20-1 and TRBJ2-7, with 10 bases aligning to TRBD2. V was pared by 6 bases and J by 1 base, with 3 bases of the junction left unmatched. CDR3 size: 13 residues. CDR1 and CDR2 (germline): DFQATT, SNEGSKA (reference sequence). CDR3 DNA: TGCAGTGCAACTAGCGGGGATTCCTACGAGCAGTACTTC. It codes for CSATSGDSYEQYF.

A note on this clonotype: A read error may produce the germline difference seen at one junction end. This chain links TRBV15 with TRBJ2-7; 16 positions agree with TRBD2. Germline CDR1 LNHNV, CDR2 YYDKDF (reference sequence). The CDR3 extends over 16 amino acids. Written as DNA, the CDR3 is TGTGCCACCATCGGGACTAGCGGGAGGGGGACCGGGGAGCTGTACTTC. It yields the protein CATIGTSGRGTGELYF.

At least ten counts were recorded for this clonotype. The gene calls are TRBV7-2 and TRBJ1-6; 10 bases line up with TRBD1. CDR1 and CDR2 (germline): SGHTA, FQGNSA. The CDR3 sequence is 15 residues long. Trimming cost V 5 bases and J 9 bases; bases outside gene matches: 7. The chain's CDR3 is CASSIGRDRGSPLHF. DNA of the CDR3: TGTGCCAGCAGCATAGGACGGGACAGGGGTTCACCCCTCCACTTT.

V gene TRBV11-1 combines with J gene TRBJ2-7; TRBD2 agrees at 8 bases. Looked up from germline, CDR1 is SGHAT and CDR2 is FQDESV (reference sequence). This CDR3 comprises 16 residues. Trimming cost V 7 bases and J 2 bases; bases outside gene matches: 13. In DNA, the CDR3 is TGTGCCAGCATCCAGGCTGGGGGACTAGATGCCTACGAGCAGTACTTC. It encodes CASIQAGGLDAYEQYF.

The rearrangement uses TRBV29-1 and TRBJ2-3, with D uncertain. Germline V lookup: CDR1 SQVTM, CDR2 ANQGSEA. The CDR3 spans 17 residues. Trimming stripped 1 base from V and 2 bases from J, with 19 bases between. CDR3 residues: CSVEGLHSQHYTDTQYF. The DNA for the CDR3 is TGCAGCGTTGAAGGCCTTCATAGTCAACATTACACAGATACGCAGTATTTT.

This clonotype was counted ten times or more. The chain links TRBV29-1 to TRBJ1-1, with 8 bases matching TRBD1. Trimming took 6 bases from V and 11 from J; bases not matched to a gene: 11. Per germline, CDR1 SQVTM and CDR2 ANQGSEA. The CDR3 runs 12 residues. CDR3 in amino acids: CSVVGQGRGAFF. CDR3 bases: TGCAGCGTGGTCGGACAGGGTAGGGGGGCTTTCTTT.

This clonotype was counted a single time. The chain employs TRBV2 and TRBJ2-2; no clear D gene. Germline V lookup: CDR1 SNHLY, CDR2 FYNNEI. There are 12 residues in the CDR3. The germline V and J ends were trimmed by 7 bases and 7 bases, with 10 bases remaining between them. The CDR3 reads CASKGSGGELFF. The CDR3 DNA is TGTGCCAGCAAGGGTTCTGGCGGGGAGCTGTTTTTT.

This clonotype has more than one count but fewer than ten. The CDR3 region has the DNA TGTGCCAGCAGCCAAGGGGCAGGGACCTTCTACGAGCAGTACTTC. Its translation: CASSQGAGTFYEQYF. The chain couples TRBV14 to TRBJ2-7; D is tentatively TRBD1 or TRBD2 (5 bases each). Trimming removed 1 base at V and 3 bases at J, with 13 bases between. CDR3 size: 15 residues. Germline CDR1 SGHDN, CDR2 FVKESK.

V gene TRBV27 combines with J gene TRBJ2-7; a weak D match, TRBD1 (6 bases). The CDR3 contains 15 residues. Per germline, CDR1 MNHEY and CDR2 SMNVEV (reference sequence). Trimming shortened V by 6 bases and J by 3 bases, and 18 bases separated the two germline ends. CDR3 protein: CASSPRDKVDYEQYF. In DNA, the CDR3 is TGTGCCAGCAGCCCCCGGGACAAGGTTGACTACGAGCAGTACTTC.

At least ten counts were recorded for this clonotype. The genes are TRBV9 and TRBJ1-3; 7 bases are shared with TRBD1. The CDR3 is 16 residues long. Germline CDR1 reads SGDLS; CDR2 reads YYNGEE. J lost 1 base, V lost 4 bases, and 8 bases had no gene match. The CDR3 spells CASSLKTGTSGNTIYF. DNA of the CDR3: TGTGCCAGCAGCCTAAAGACAGGGACTTCTGGAAACACCATATATTTT.

The CDR3 sequence is CASSPALGVNGYTF. The CDR3 bases are TGTGCCAGCAGTCCGGCCCTCGGGGTGAATGGCTACACCTTC. The chain recombines TRBV27 with TRBJ1-2; D ambiguous. The V and J ends lost 5 bases and 6 bases respectively, with 16 bases between them. The CDR3 runs to 14 residues. Germline assignment: CDR1 MNHEY and CDR2 SMNVEV (reference sequence).

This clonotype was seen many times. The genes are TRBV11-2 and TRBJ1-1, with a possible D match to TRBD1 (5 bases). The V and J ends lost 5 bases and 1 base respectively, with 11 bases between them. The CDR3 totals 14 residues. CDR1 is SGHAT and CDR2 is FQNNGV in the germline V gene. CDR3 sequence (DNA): TGTGCCAGCAGCACCCACGGGACGAACACTGAAGCTTTCTTT. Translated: CASSTHGTNTEAFF.

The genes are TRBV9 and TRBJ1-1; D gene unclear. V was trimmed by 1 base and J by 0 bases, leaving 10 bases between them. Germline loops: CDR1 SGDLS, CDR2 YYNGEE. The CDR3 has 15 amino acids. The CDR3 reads CASSVNTFMNTEAFF. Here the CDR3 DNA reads TGTGCCAGCAGCGTAAACACCTTCATGAACACTGAAGCTTTCTTT.

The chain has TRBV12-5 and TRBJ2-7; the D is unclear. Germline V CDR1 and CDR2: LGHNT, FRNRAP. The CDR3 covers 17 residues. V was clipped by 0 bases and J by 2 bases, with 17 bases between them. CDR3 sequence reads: CASGLVRVSGAPYEQYF. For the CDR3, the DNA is TGTGCTAGTGGTTTGGTACGGGTTAGTGGAGCACCCTACGAGCAGTACTTC.

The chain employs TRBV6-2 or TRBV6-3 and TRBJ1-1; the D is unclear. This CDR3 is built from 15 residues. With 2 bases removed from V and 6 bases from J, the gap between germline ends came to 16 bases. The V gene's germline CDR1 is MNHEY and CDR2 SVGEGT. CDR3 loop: CASSYKGRRGAEAFF. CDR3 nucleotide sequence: TGTGCCAGCAGTTACAAGGGTAGAAGAGGCGCTGAAGCTTTCTTT.

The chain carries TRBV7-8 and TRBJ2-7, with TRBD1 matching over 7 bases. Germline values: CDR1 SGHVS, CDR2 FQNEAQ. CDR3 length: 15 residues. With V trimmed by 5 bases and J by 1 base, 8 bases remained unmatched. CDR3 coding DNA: TGTGCCAGCAGCCCTGGACAGGAGATTTCCTACGAGCAGTACTTC. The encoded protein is CASSPGQEISYEQYF.

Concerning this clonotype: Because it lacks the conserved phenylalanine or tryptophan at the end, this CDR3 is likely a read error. The CDR3 region has the DNA TGTGCCAGCAGTCCCGCTAGCGGGAGTTACGAGCAGTACTCC. Its protein is CASSPASGSYEQYS. The chain is built from TRBV7-2 and TRBJ2-7; 10 nucleotides match TRBD2. This CDR3 is 14 amino acids long. CDR1 and CDR2 (germline): SGHTA, FQGNSA. V lost 6 bases, J lost 4 bases, and 6 bases stayed unmatched.

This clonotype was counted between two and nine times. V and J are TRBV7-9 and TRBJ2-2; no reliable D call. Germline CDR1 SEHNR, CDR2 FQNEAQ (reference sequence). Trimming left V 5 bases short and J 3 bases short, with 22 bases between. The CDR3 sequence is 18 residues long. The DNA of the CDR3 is TGTGCCAGCAGCCCCCCGGCTGCGTTTGGGCCCGACACCGGGGAGCTGTTTTTT. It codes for CASSPPAAFGPDTGELFF.

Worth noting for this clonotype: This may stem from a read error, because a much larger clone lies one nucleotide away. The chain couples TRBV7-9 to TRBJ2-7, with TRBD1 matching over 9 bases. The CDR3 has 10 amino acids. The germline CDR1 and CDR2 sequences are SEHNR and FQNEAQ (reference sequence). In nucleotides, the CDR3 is TGTCCCAGCAGAACCGGGACAGGGTTCTTC. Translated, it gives CPSRTGTGFF. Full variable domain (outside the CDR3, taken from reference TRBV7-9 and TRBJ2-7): DTGVSQNPRHKITKRGQNVTFRCDPISEHNRLYWYRQTLGQGPEFLTYFQNEAQLEKSRLLSDRFSAERPKGSFSTLEIQRTEQGDSAMYLCPSRTGTGFFGPGTRLTVT.